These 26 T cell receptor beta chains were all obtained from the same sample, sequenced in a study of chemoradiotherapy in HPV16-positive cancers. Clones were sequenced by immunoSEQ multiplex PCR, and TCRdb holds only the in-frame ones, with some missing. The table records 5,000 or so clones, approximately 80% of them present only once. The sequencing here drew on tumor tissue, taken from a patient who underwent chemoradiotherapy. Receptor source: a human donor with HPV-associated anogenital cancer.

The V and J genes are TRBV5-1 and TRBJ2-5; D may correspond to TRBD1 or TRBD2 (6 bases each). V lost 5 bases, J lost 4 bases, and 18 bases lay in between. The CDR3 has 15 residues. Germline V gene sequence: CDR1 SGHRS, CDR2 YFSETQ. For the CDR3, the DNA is TGCGCCAGCAGGAAAATATGGGGGGCCTCAGAGACCCAGTACTTC. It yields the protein CASRKIWGASETQYF. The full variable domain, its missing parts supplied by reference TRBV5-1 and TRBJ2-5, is KAGVTQTPRYLIKTRGQQVTLSCSPISGHRSVSWYQQTPGQGLQFLFEYFSETQRNKGNFPGRFSGRQFSNSRSEMNVSTLELGDSALYLCASRKIWGASETQYFGPGTRLLVL.

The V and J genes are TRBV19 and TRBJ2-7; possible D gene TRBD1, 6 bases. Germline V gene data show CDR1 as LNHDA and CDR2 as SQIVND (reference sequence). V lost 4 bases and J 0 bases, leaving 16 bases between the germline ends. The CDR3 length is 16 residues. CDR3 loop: CASSTPGQTSSYEQYF. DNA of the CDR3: TGTGCCAGTAGTACCCCGGGACAAACTAGCTCCTACGAGCAGTACTTC.

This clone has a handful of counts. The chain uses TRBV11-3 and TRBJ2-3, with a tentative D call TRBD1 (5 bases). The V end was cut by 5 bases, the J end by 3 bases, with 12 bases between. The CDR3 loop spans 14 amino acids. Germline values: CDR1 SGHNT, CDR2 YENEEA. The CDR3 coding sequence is TGTGCCAGCAGCCCTAGGGGCACGACAGATACGCAGTATTTT. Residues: CASSPRGTTDTQYF.

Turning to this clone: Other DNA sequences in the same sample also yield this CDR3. Here the CDR3 DNA reads TGCGCCAGCAGCCAAGATTACAAGGGTGGGACCTATGGCTACACCTTC. Translating it yields CASSQDYKGGTYGYTF. The chain is built from TRBV4-3 and TRBJ1-2; D might be TRBD1 (5 bases). Germline V gene lookup returns CDR1 LGHNA and CDR2 YSLEER. There are 16 residues in the CDR3. Between the trimmed V and J ends, which lost 0 bases and 4 bases, there was a span of 15 bases.

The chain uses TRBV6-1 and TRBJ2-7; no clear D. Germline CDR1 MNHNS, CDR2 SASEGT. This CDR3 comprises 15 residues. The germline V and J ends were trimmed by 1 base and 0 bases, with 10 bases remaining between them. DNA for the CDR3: TGTGCCAGCAGTGAAGAAGTCAGTAGCTCCTACGAGCAGTACTTC. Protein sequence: CASSEEVSSSYEQYF.

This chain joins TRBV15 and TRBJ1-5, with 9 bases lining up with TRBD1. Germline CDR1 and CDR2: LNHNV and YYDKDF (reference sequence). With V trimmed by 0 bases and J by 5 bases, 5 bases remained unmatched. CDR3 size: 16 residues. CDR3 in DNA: TGTGCCACCAGCAGAGATCGGGACAGGGTATATCAGCCCCAGCATTTT. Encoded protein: CATSRDRDRVYQPQHF.

DNA of the CDR3: TGTGCCAGCAGCCCCACGGGCAGAGGCTTAGGGCAGTACTTC. Protein: CASSPTGRGLGQYF. The genes are TRBV11-2 and TRBJ2-7; no clear D gene. The length of the CDR3 is 14 residues. CDR1 and CDR2 from the germline V gene are SGHAT and FQNNGV. Trimming cost V 5 bases and J 9 bases, with 20 bases left between them. The full variable domain, rest sourced from reference TRBV11-2 and TRBJ2-7, is EAGVAQSPRYKIIEKRQSVAFWCNPISGHATLYWYQQILGQGPKLLIQFQNNGVVDDSQLPKDRFSAERLKGVDSTLKIQPAKLEDSAVYLCASSPTGRGLGQYFGPGTRLTVT.

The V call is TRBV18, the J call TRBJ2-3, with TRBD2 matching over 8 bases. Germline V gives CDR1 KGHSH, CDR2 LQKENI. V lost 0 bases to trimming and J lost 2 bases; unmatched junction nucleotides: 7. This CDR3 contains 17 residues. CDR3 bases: TGTGCCAGCTCACCACCACTGGCGGGGGGCTCCACAGATACGCAGTATTTT. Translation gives CASSPPLAGGSTDTQYF.

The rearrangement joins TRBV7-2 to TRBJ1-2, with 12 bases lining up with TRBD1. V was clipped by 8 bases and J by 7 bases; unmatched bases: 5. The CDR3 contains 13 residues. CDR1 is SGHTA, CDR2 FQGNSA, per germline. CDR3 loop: CASGGQGAGGYTF. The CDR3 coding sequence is TGTGCCAGCGGGGGACAGGGGGCGGGTGGCTACACCTTC.

The CDR3 loop is CASSLGRQGAGDTQYF. The DNA of the CDR3 is TGTGCCAGCAGCTTAGGGCGTCAGGGGGCCGGTGATACGCAGTATTTT. The chain joins TRBV7-9 to TRBJ2-3, with TRBD1 identical over 8 bases. The CDR3 is 16 amino acids. Germline V lookup: CDR1 SEHNR, CDR2 FQNEAQ (reference sequence). With 1 base clipped from V and 6 bases from J, the junction kept 9 bases outside the gene matches.

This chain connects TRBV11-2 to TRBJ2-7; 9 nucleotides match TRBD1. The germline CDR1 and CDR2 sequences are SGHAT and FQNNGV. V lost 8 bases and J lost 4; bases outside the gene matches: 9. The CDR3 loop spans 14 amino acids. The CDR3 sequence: CASAWGTGWYEQYF. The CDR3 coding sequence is TGTGCCAGCGCGTGGGGGACAGGGTGGTACGAGCAGTACTTC.

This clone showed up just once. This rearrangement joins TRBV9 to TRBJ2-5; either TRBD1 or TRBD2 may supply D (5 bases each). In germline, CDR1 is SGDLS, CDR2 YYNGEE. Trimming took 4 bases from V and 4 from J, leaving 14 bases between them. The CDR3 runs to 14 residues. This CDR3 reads CASSPEGFGETQYF. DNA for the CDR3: TGTGCCAGCAGCCCAGAGGGGTTTGGAGAGACCCAGTACTTC.

Here the CDR3 reads CASSFRPPGQGILKNQPQHF. CDR3 bases: TGTGCCAGCAGCTTTCGGCCCCCGGGACAGGGGATTCTAAAAAATCAGCCCCAGCATTTT. V is TRBV5-5 and J is TRBJ1-5, with 10 bases fitting TRBD1. V shed 2 bases, J shed 4 bases, and the junction held 18 bases outside the gene matches. The CDR3 is made up of 20 amino acids. CDR1 is SGHKS and CDR2 is YYEKEE in the germline V gene (reference sequence).

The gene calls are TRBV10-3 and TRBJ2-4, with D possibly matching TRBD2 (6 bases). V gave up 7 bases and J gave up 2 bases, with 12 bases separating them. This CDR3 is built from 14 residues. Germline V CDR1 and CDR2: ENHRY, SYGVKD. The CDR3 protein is CAITPGESKNIQYF. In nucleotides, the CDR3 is TGTGCCATCACCCCGGGGGAATCCAAAAACATTCAGTACTTC.

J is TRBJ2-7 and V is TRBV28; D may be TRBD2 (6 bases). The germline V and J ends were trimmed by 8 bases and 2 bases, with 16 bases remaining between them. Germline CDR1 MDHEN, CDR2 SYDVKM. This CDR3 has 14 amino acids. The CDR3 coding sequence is TGTGCCAGCGATAGCGGTCCGCCCGCCTACGAGCAGTACTTC. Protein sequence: CASDSGPPAYEQYF. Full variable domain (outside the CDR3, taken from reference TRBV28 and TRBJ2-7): DVKVTQSSRYLVKRTGEKVFLECVQDMDHENMFWYRQDPGLGLRLIYFSYDVKMKEKGDIPEGYSVSREKKERFSLILESASTNQTSMYLCASDSGPPAYEQYFGPGTRLTVT.

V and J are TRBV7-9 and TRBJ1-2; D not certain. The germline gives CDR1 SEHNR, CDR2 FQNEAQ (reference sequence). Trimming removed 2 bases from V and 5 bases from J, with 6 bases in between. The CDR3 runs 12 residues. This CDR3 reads CASSLTRYGYTF. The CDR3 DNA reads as TGTGCCAGCAGCTTAACCAGATATGGCTACACCTTC.

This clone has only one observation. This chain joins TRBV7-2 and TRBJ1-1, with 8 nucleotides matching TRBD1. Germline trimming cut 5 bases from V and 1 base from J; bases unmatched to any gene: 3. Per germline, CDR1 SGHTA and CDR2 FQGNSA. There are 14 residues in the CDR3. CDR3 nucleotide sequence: TGTGCCAGCAGCCAACAGGGGGAGAACACTGAAGCTTTCTTT. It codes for CASSQQGENTEAFF.

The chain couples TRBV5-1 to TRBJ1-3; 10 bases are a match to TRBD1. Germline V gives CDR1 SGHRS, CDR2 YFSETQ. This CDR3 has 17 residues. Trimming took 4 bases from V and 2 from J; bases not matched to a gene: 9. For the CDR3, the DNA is TGCGCCAGCAGCCCCAGGACAGGGGGTTTAGCTGGAAACACCATATATTTT. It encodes CASSPRTGGLAGNTIYF.

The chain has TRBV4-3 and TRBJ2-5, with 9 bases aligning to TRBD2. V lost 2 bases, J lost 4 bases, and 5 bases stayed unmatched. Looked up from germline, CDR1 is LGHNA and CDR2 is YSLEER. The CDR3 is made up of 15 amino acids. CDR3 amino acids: CASSQLSGRGETQYF. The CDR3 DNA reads TGCGCCAGCAGCCAACTTAGCGGGAGAGGAGAGACCCAGTACTTC.

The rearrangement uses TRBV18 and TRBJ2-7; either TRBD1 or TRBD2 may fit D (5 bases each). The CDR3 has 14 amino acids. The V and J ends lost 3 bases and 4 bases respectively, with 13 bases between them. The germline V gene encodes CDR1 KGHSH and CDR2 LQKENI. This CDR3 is CASSPPGRNYEQYF. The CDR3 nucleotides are TGTGCCAGCTCACCCCCGGGACGGAATTACGAGCAGTACTTC. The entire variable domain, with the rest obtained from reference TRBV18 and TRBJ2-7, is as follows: NAGVMQNPRHLVRRRGQEARLRCSPMKGHSHVYWYRQLPEEGLKFMVYLQKENIIDESGMPKERFSAEFPKEGPSILRIQQVVRGDSAAYFCASSPPGRNYEQYFGPGTRLTVT.

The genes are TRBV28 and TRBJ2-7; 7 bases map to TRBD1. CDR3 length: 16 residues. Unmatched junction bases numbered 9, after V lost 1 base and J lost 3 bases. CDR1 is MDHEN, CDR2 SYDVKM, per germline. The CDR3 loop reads CASSLFGQVGSYEQYF. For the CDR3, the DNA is TGTGCCAGCAGTTTATTTGGACAGGTTGGAAGCTACGAGCAGTACTTC.

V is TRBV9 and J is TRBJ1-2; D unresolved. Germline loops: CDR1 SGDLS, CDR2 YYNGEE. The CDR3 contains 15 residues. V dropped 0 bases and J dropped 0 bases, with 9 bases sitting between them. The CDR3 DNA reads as TGTGCCAGCAGCGTAGAGGAGGGTACTAACTATGGCTACACCTTC. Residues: CASSVEEGTNYGYTF.

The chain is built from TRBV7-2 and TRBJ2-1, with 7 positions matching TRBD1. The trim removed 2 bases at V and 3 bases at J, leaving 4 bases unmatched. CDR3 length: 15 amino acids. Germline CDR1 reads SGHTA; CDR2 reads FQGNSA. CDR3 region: CASSLYRGHYNEQFF. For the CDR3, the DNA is TGTGCCAGCAGCTTATACAGGGGACACTACAATGAGCAGTTCTTC.

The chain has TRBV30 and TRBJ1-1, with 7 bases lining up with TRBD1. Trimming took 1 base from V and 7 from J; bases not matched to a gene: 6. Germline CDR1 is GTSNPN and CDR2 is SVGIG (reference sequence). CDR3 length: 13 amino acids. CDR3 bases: TGTGCCTGGAGTGCAAAAAACAGGGGTGAAGCTTTCTTT. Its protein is CAWSAKNRGEAFF.

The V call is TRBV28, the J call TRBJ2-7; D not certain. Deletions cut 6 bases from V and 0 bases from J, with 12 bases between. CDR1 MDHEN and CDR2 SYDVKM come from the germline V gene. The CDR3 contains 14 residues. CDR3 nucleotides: TGTGCCAGCAGGACCTCTAGGAGCTCCTACGAGCAGTACTTC. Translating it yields CASRTSRSSYEQYF.

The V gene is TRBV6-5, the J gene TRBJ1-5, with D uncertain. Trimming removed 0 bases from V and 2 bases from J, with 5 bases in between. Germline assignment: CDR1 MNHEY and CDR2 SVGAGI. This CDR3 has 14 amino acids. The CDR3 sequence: CASSYSRGNQPQHF. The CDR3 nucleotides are TGTGCCAGCAGTTACTCCCGGGGCAATCAGCCCCAGCATTTT.